Given below is one T cell receptor (beta chain) in context. Profiling relied on immunoSEQ multiplex PCR, and the TCRdb table lists in-frame clones only, not all of them. The sample has about 75,000 clones; about nine tenths are singletons. The data originate from a study of blood T cell repertoires in COVID-19. Overall study: The origin of the acute and convalescent COVID-19 samples was the United States, Italy and Spain. The analysed material was cDNA or gDNA that came from T cells, B-cell-depleted T cells, or PBMCs.

CDR1 MNHEY and CDR2 SVGEGT come from the germline V gene. The J segment lost 3 bases and the V segment lost 8 bases, leaving 4 bases of the junction unmatched. This CDR3 is 14 amino acids long. This sequence joins TRBV6-2 or TRBV6-3 and TRBJ2-1, with 10 bases matching TRBD1. This sequence originates from a human donor in a cohort sampled during active COVID-19. The specimen was peripheral blood. The CDR3 is CASRRTGGYNEQFF. The DNA of the CDR3 is TGTGCCAGCCGCCGGACAGGGGGCTACAATGAGCAGTTCTTC.